A selection of T cell receptor beta chains follows, all from one sample in a study of chemoradiotherapy in HPV16-positive cancers. Data came from immunoSEQ multiplex PCR; TCRdb stores just in-frame clones and leaves some out. The profile shows around 8,800 clones, roughly 71% of them singletons. Specimen: tumor tissue, collected from a patient who underwent chemoradiotherapy. All receptors come from a human donor with HPV-associated anogenital cancer. Both conserved end residues are part of each CDR3. Each record gives: J gene, clone size, V gene, D gene, CDR3 DNA, CDR3 protein. A D gene is named only where the DNA matches it firmly. Part of the rows lack a size; the others show once, few, many or a class for expanded clones.

J gene: TRBJ1-4
clone size: NA
V gene: TRBV16
D gene: NA
CDR3 DNA: TGTGCCAGCAGCCAAACAGCAACTAATGAAAAACTGTTTTTT
CDR3 protein: CASSQTATNEKLFF

J gene: TRBJ2-7
clone size: NA
V gene: TRBV29-1
D gene: NA
CDR3 DNA: TGCAGCGCCCGAGGAGGGGTTATGGTGGGCGAGCAGTACTTC
CDR3 protein: CSARGGVMVGEQYF

J gene: TRBJ1-1
clone size: NA
V gene: TRBV28
D gene: TRBD1
CDR3 DNA: TGTGCCAGCAGTTCTGACACAGGGGGCCGAGGAGCTTTCTTT
CDR3 protein: CASSSDTGGRGAFF

J gene: TRBJ1-5
clone size: NA
V gene: TRBV28
D gene: TRBD1
CDR3 DNA: TGTGCCAGCACCCAGGGTCCCGGGACAGGGGGATCCTATAGCAATCAGCCCCAGCATTTT
CDR3 protein: CASTQGPGTGGSYSNQPQHF

J gene: TRBJ1-5
clone size: NA
V gene: TRBV5-8
D gene: NA
CDR3 DNA: TGTGCCAGCAGCTTGACTCCTCAGGTGTATCAGCCCCAGCATTTT
CDR3 protein: CASSLTPQVYQPQHF

J gene: TRBJ2-7
clone size: NA
V gene: TRBV7-8
D gene: NA
CDR3 DNA: TGTGCCAGCAGGGGGGCCCTCTTGGGCGAGCAGTACTTC
CDR3 protein: CASRGALLGEQYF

J gene: TRBJ2-3
clone size: few
V gene: TRBV5-1
D gene: TRBD2
CDR3 DNA: TGCGCCAGCAGCTGGCCACTAGCGGGGGGGAGCACAGATACGCAGTATTTT
CDR3 protein: CASSWPLAGGSTDTQYF

J gene: TRBJ1-1
clone size: NA
V gene: TRBV6-5
D gene: TRBD1
CDR3 DNA: TGTGCCAGCAGCCTACAGGGGACGAACACTGAAGCTTTCTTT
CDR3 protein: CASSLQGTNTEAFF

J gene: TRBJ1-3
clone size: few
V gene: TRBV5-1
D gene: TRBD1
CDR3 DNA: TGCGCCAGCAGCTTGGCCACTACAGGGGCCTCCTCTGGAAACACCATATATTTT
CDR3 protein: CASSLATTGASSGNTIYF

J gene: TRBJ2-7
clone size: few
V gene: TRBV5-1
D gene: NA
CDR3 DNA: TGCGCCAGCAGCTTTCTCTACGAGCAGTACTTC
CDR3 protein: CASSFLYEQYF

J gene: TRBJ1-3
clone size: few
V gene: TRBV10-3
D gene: NA
CDR3 DNA: TGTGCCATCAGAGCTTCGACAGATGGAAACACCATATATTTT
CDR3 protein: CAIRASTDGNTIYF

J gene: TRBJ1-2
clone size: NA
V gene: TRBV18
D gene: NA
CDR3 DNA: TGTGCCAGCTCACCACTCGGTCAGCCGAACTATGGCTACACCTTC
CDR3 protein: CASSPLGQPNYGYTF

J gene: TRBJ1-2
clone size: few
V gene: TRBV2
D gene: NA
CDR3 DNA: TGTGCCAGCAAGACGGATCCCCCTAGCTATGGCTACACCTTC
CDR3 protein: CASKTDPPSYGYTF

J gene: TRBJ2-3
clone size: NA
V gene: TRBV27
D gene: TRBD2
CDR3 DNA: TGTGCCAGCGCTGGGGGGGTCTCCCTGAGCACAGATACGCAGTATTTT
CDR3 protein: CASAGGVSLSTDTQYF

J gene: TRBJ2-7
clone size: medium-sized
V gene: TRBV4-2
D gene: NA
CDR3 DNA: TGTGCCAGCACCCAATGGGAGCAGTACTTC
CDR3 protein: CASTQWEQYF

J gene: TRBJ2-7
clone size: NA
V gene: TRBV9
D gene: TRBD2
CDR3 DNA: TGTGCCAGCAGCGTGGGGGGGGACTCCGTCGAGCAGTACTTC
CDR3 protein: CASSVGGDSVEQYF

J gene: TRBJ2-7
clone size: medium-sized
V gene: TRBV6-1
D gene: TRBD2
CDR3 DNA: TGTGCCAGCAGCGAGGCGCCTAGCGGGTTCTACGAGCAGTACTTC
CDR3 protein: CASSEAPSGFYEQYF

J gene: TRBJ2-7
clone size: medium-sized
V gene: TRBV7-6
D gene: NA
CDR3 DNA: TGTGCCAGCAGCTTAGCTTCGGACAGCTCCTACGAGCAGTACTTC
CDR3 protein: CASSLASDSSYEQYF

J gene: TRBJ1-4
clone size: few
V gene: TRBV20-1
D gene: NA
CDR3 DNA: TGCAGTGCTAGTTACGACGAAAAACTGTTTTTT
CDR3 protein: CSASYDEKLFF

J gene: TRBJ1-6
clone size: NA
V gene: TRBV6-6
D gene: NA
CDR3 DNA: TGTGCCAGCAGTTACTCGAAACCAGAGAATAATTCACCCCTCCACTTT
CDR3 protein: CASSYSKPENNSPLHF

J gene: TRBJ1-4
clone size: NA
V gene: TRBV6-1
D gene: NA
CDR3 DNA: TGTGCCAGCAGTCCGAAGCGCCCGGGGTCGGAAAAACTGTTTTTT
CDR3 protein: CASSPKRPGSEKLFF

J gene: TRBJ1-1
clone size: NA
V gene: TRBV4-1
D gene: NA
CDR3 DNA: TGCGCCAGCAGCCAGATGGGGGCCGGGGGGACTGAAGCTTTCTTT
CDR3 protein: CASSQMGAGGTEAFF

J gene: TRBJ2-6
clone size: few
V gene: TRBV9
D gene: NA
CDR3 DNA: TGTGCCAGCAGCGATGAGTTCTCTGGGGCCAACGTCCTGACTTTC
CDR3 protein: CASSDEFSGANVLTF

J gene: TRBJ1-2
clone size: NA
V gene: TRBV2
D gene: NA
CDR3 DNA: TGTGCCAGGCGAGCAGGGCCTGCTGGAAGTAACTATGGCTACACCTTC
CDR3 protein: CARRAGPAGSNYGYTF

J gene: TRBJ2-7
clone size: NA
V gene: TRBV7-2
D gene: NA
CDR3 DNA: TGTGCCAGCAGCTTAGACCCGGGGTACTCCTACGAGCAGTACTTC
CDR3 protein: CASSLDPGYSYEQYF

J gene: TRBJ1-2
clone size: few
V gene: TRBV20-1
D gene: TRBD1
CDR3 DNA: TGCAGTGCCGGGACAGGGGGCGGCTACACCTTC
CDR3 protein: CSAGTGGGYTF

J gene: TRBJ1-5
clone size: NA
V gene: TRBV6-6
D gene: TRBD1
CDR3 DNA: TGTGCCAGCAGTTGGACAGGGATCGGCAATCAGCCCCAGCATTTT
CDR3 protein: CASSWTGIGNQPQHF

J gene: TRBJ1-2
clone size: once
V gene: TRBV7-2
D gene: TRBD1
CDR3 DNA: TGTGCCAGCAGCTTAGAGCTTTTACAGGGGGCAAGCGGCTACACCTTC
CDR3 protein: CASSLELLQGASGYTF

J gene: TRBJ1-5
clone size: NA
V gene: TRBV5-6
D gene: NA
CDR3 DNA: TGTGCCAGCAGCTTGAGCGGGGGGGACAATCAGCCCCAGCATTTT
CDR3 protein: CASSLSGGDNQPQHF

J gene: TRBJ2-7
clone size: once
V gene: TRBV6-5
D gene: NA
CDR3 DNA: TGTGCCAGCAGTTATCGGCAGGAGTACGAGCAGTACTTC
CDR3 protein: CASSYRQEYEQYF

J gene: TRBJ2-1
clone size: NA
V gene: TRBV27
D gene: TRBD2
CDR3 DNA: TGTGCCAGCAGCATTAGCGGGCCGTACAATGAGCAGTTCTTC
CDR3 protein: CASSISGPYNEQFF

J gene: TRBJ1-1
clone size: few
V gene: TRBV27
D gene: NA
CDR3 DNA: TGTGCCAGCAGTTCTGGGGGGTATCAGACTGAAGCTTTCTTT
CDR3 protein: CASSSGGYQTEAFF

J gene: TRBJ1-6
clone size: few
V gene: TRBV28
D gene: TRBD1
CDR3 DNA: TGTGCCAGCAGGAGTCCGGGACAGGGACAATCACCCCTCCACTTT
CDR3 protein: CASRSPGQGQSPLHF

J gene: TRBJ2-1
clone size: NA
V gene: TRBV27
D gene: NA
CDR3 DNA: TGTGCCAGCAATTTTCTCCCTGGACTAGCAGAACAGGGGAGCTACAATGAGCAGTTCTTC
CDR3 protein: CASNFLPGLAEQGSYNEQFF

J gene: TRBJ1-1
clone size: NA
V gene: TRBV7-2
D gene: TRBD1
CDR3 DNA: TGTGCCAGCAGCTCTGGGCGGACAGGCGGCCCGCTGTGGGCTTTCTTT
CDR3 protein: CASSSGRTGGPLWAFF

J gene: TRBJ2-1
clone size: NA
V gene: TRBV9
D gene: NA
CDR3 DNA: TGTGCCAGCAGCGTAGGACTAGGATTCTACAATGAGCAGTTCTTC
CDR3 protein: CASSVGLGFYNEQFF

J gene: TRBJ2-3
clone size: NA
V gene: TRBV5-1
D gene: NA
CDR3 DNA: TGCGCCAGCAGCTTGGCCTCAGATACGCAGTATTTT
CDR3 protein: CASSLASDTQYF

J gene: TRBJ1-5
clone size: NA
V gene: TRBV5-4
D gene: NA
CDR3 DNA: TGTGCCAGCAGTCTGGAGCCAACAGGGCCCCAGCATTTT
CDR3 protein: CASSLEPTGPQHF

J gene: TRBJ2-7
clone size: NA
V gene: TRBV7-2
D gene: NA
CDR3 DNA: TGTGCCAGCAGCTCAATGGAGCAGGCCGAGCAGTACTTC
CDR3 protein: CASSSMEQAEQYF

J gene: TRBJ2-7
clone size: few
V gene: TRBV9
D gene: NA
CDR3 DNA: TGTGCCAGCAGCCTGACGGGCGGACAGACGGGGACTTTTGAGCAGTACTTC
CDR3 protein: CASSLTGGQTGTFEQYF

J gene: TRBJ2-3
clone size: few
V gene: TRBV5-1
D gene: NA
CDR3 DNA: TGCGCCAGCAGCCCGAAGGGCCAGGGATACACAGATACGCAGTATTTT
CDR3 protein: CASSPKGQGYTDTQYF

J gene: TRBJ2-7
clone size: few
V gene: TRBV6-1
D gene: TRBD1
CDR3 DNA: TGTGCCAGCAGTCAATGGACAGGGGGCTCCTACGAGCAGTACTTC
CDR3 protein: CASSQWTGGSYEQYF

J gene: TRBJ2-7
clone size: once
V gene: TRBV5-5
D gene: NA
CDR3 DNA: TGTGCCAGCAGCTTGGTCAACGAGCAGTACTTC
CDR3 protein: CASSLVNEQYF

J gene: TRBJ1-1
clone size: once
V gene: TRBV7-9
D gene: TRBD1
CDR3 DNA: TGTGCCAGCAGCTTTCTCCAGGGACAGGGAAACACTGAAGCTTTCTTT
CDR3 protein: CASSFLQGQGNTEAFF

J gene: TRBJ1-4
clone size: NA
V gene: TRBV18
D gene: NA
CDR3 DNA: TGTGCCAGCTCACCGAACAGGGACGCTAATGAAAAACTGTTTTTT
CDR3 protein: CASSPNRDANEKLFF

J gene: TRBJ2-7
clone size: few
V gene: TRBV28
D gene: TRBD2
CDR3 DNA: TGTGCCAGCAGCCCCCCTGGCGGGGGTCTGAACGAGCAGTACTTC
CDR3 protein: CASSPPGGGLNEQYF

J gene: TRBJ2-3
clone size: few
V gene: TRBV5-1
D gene: TRBD1
CDR3 DNA: TGCGCCAGCAGCCTGGGACAGAGCACAGATACGCAGTATTTT
CDR3 protein: CASSLGQSTDTQYF